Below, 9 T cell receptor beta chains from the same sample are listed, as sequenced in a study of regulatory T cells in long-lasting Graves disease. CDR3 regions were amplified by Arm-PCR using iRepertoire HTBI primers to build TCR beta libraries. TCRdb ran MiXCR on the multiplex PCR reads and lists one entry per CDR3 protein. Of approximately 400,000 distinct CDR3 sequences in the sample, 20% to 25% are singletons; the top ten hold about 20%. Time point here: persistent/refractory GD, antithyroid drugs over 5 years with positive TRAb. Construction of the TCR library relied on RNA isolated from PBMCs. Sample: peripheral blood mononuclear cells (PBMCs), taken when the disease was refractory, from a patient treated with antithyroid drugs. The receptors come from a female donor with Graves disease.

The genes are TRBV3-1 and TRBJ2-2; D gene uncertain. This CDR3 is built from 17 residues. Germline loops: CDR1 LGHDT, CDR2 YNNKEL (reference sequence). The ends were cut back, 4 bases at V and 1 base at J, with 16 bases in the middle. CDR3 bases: TGTGCCAGCAGCCCGGAAGCCGGAGAGAGGAACACCGGGGAGCTGTTTTTT. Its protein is CASSPEAGERNTGELFF.

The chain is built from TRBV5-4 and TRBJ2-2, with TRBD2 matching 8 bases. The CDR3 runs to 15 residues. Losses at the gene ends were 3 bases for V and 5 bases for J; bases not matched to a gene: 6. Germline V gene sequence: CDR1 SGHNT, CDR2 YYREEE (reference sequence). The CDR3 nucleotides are TGTGCCAGCAGCTGGGGGCGGGAGGTTACCGGGGAGCTGTTTTTT. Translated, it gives CASSWGREVTGELFF.

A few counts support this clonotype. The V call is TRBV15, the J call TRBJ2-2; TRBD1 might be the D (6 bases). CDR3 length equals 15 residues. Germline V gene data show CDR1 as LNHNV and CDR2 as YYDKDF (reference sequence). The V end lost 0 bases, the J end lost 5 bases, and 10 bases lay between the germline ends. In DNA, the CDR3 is TGTGCCACCAGCAGAGATCAGGGGAGAACCGGGGAGCTGTTTTTT. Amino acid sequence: CATSRDQGRTGELFF.

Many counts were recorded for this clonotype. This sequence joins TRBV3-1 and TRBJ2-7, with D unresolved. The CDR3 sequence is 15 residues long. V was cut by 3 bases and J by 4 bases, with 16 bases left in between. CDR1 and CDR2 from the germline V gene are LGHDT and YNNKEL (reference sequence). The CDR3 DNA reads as TGTGCCAGCAGCCATTCTCAGATCCTTTCTTACGAGCAGTACTTC. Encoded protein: CASSHSQILSYEQYF.

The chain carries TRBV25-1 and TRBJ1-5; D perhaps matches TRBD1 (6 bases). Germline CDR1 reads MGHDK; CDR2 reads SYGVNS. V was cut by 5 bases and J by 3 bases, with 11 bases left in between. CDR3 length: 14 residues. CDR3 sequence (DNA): TGTGCCAGCAGTCAACAGGGATACAATCAGCCCCAGCATTTT. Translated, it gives CASSQQGYNQPQHF. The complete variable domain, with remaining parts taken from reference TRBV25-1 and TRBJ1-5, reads EADIYQTPRYLVIGTGKKITLECSQTMGHDKMYWYQQDPGMELHLIHYSYGVNSTEKGDLSSESTVSRIRTEHFPLTLESARPSHTSQYLCASSQQGYNQPQHFGDGTRLSIL.

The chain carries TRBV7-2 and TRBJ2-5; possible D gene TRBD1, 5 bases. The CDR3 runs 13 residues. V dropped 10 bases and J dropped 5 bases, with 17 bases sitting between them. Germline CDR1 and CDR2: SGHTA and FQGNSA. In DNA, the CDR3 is TGTGCCATTACGGGCGCAGGGCGCGAGACCCAGTACTTC. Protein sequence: CAITGAGRETQYF.

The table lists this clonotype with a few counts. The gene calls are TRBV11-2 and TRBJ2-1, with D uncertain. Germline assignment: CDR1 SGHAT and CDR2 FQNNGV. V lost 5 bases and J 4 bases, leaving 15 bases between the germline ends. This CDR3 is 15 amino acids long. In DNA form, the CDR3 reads TGTGCCAGCAGCCTTAGTCCGGACGGGTACAATGAGCAGTTCTTC. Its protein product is CASSLSPDGYNEQFF.

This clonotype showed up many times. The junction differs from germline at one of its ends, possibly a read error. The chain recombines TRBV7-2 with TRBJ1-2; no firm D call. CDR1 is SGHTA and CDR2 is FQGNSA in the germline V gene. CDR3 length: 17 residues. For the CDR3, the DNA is TGTGCCAGCAGCTTAGGGGCCGGGGAGATGCTGTCTTATGGCTACACCTTT. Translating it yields CASSLGAGEMLSYGYTF.

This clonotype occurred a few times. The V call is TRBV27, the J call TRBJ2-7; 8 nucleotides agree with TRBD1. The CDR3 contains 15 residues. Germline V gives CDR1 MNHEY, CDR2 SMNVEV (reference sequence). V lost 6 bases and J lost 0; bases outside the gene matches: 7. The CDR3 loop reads CASRTGASLSYEQYF. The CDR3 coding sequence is TGTGCCAGCAGGACAGGGGCCTCTCTCTCCTACGAGCAGTACTTC.